The T cell receptor (beta chain) under discussion was sequenced for a study of cytomegalovirus exposure and HLA in healthy donors. Concerning this clone itself: Its antigen remains unidentified.

Vbeta (60) and Jbeta (13) primers were used in the PCR. Original processing methods: Among the unique TCR beta chains that a later analysis counted, about 85 million in all, about 12 million were shared. Data came from immunoSEQ multiplex PCR; TCRdb stores just in-frame clones and leaves some out. D and trimming come from the DNA, and the V and J calls and clone size come from that table. The sample consists of around 140,000 clones, just under 90% of them appearing once. V shed 4 bases and J 0 bases; nucleotides not matched to a gene: 3. Looked up from germline, CDR1 is SGHDT and CDR2 is YYEEEE. This CDR3 is built from 14 residues. Study-wide results and caveats: The study listed around 150 cytomegalovirus-associated TCR beta chains. Upon later analysis, TCR association rates were observed to vary by HLA locus, being highest for DRB1 and lowest for HLA-C. Exclusion applied to some V segments, including TRBV6-2 and TRBV6-3, as they were indistinguishable.

The sequence derives from a woman aged 25 to 39 in good health and CMV-seronegative. Sequencing was carried out using PBMCs. J is TRBJ1-2 and V is TRBV5-6; 7 nucleotides align to TRBD1. This CDR3 is CASSPTGSNYGYTF. The CDR3 nucleotides are TGTGCCAGCAGCCCGACAGGGTCTAACTATGGCTACACCTTC. The full variable domain, completed using reference TRBV5-6 and TRBJ1-2, is DAGVTQSPTHLIKTRGQQVTLRCSPKSGHDTVSWYQQALGQGPQFIFQYYEEEERQRGNFPDRFSGHQFPNYSSELNVNALLLGDSALYLCASSPTGSNYGYTFGSGTRLTVV.